This TCR beta chain is drawn from a study of PD-1 blockade in classical Hodgkin lymphoma. Each patient's relapse followed autologous stem cell transplantation, and brentuximab vedotin exposure varied. V was pared by 0 bases and J by 5 bases, with 14 bases between. This CDR3 region has 15 residues. In germline, CDR1 is SGDLS, CDR2 YYNGEE. The protocol was immunoSEQ multiplex PCR, while the TCRdb copy is restricted to in-frame clones and leaves out a portion. This table has roughly 150,000 clones, around 84% appearing once. Sample: peripheral blood mononuclear cells (PBMCs), taken before the second cycle of nivolumab. This TCR came from a human donor with classical Hodgkin lymphoma. J is TRBJ2-5 and V is TRBV9; D is possibly TRBD2 (5 bases). CDR3 nucleotide sequence: TGTGCCAGCAGCGTAGCGGTTGGCGGGTACGAGACCCAGTACTTC. Its translation: CASSVAVGGYETQYF.